This entry is about one T cell receptor beta chain. This record belongs to a study of CD8 T cells in Susac syndrome. Sequencing of TCR beta covered CD8+ and CD4+ T cells obtained from blood. Germline trimming cut 1 base from V and 2 bases from J; bases unmatched to any gene: 7. Germline CDR1 SQVTM, CDR2 ANQGSEA. This CDR3 region has 15 residues. Random-hexamer reverse transcription was applied to about 0.45 to 1 ug RNA. It was immunoSEQ multiplex PCR that amplified TCR beta CDR3 across 54 Vbeta and 13 Jbeta. One entry per CDR3 protein results from TCRdb running MiXCR on the immunoSEQ multiplex PCR reads. Of 95,000 to 150,000 distinct CDR3 sequences detected, approximately 95% appear once; the ten largest clones hold roughly 0.31%.

V is TRBV29-1 and J is TRBJ1-2; 7 bases map to TRBD1. This receptor was identified in a human donor with multiple sclerosis. The sample consisted of CD8+ T cells from PBMCs. The CDR3 spells CSVEARGQWNYGYTF. The CDR3 region has the DNA TGCAGCGTTGAAGCAAGGGGGCAGTGGAACTATGGCTACACCTTC. The full variable domain, in which reference TRBV29-1 and TRBJ1-2 provide the parts outside the CDR3, is SAVISQKPSRDICQRGTSLTIQCQVDSQVTMMFWYRQQPGQSLTLIATANQGSEATYESGFVIDKFPISRPNLTFSTLTVSNMSPEDSSIYLCSVEARGQWNYGYTFGSGTRLTVV.